The rows below give T cell receptor beta chains drawn from one sample of a study of blood T cells in healthy people across ages. Each CDR3 protein is one row after TCRdb ran MiXCR on the 5' RACE reads. The sample lists 660,000 or so distinct CDR3 sequences; roughly three fifths were seen once. The sequenced sample consisted of blood. All receptors come from a man in his 60s in good health. The CDR3 runs from the conserved cysteine through the conserved F or W. A row's size may be missing; if present it is once, few, many or a size class.

v_call,j_call,clone_size,cdr3_aa
TRBV5-1,TRBJ1-5,-,CASSLAGGWDQPQHF
TRBV20-1,TRBJ1-4,-,CSARDVGEKLFF
TRBV5-1,TRBJ2-7,-,CASSGVSSREQYF
TRBV5-1,TRBJ2-1,-,CASSSAPGLAGWLGEQFF
TRBV10-3,TRBJ1-2,few,CAISEDLQTGTLYGYTF
TRBV12-3/TRBV12-4,TRBJ1-1,-,CASSRTGGRTEAFF
TRBV20-1,TRBJ2-1,-,CSASRTEGTQQFF
TRBV29-1,TRBJ1-2,few,CSVRGGIANYGYTF
TRBV28,TRBJ2-7,-,CASYSGGTSYEQYF
TRBV9,TRBJ2-1,-,CASSVGLAGSSYNEQFF
TRBV20-1,TRBJ1-2,-,CSALDAGTPYGYTF
TRBV5-1,TRBJ2-7,many,CASAGTSGFRYEQYF
TRBV20-1,TRBJ2-5,-,CSARDGQGQETQYF
TRBV3-1,TRBJ1-1,once,CASSHGTGSTEAFF
TRBV27,TRBJ1-6,-,CASRNRGGGGDNSPLHF
TRBV27,TRBJ1-2,-,CASSTGKYGYTF
TRBV10-1,TRBJ1-1,-,CASSPTWPDTEAFF
TRBV5-1,TRBJ1-6,once,CANSTDRAQDSPLHF
TRBV12-3/TRBV12-4,TRBJ2-7,few,CASSRDRGLEQYF
TRBV27,TRBJ1-4,-,CASSWRGQVNEKLFF
TRBV6-5,TRBJ1-2,few,CASRETGIGNYGYTF
TRBV18,TRBJ2-5,-,CASSPPPRGETQYF
TRBV4-1,TRBJ1-2,-,CASSQDPQGSGYTF
TRBV20-1,TRBJ2-1,-,CSARSLAGGPVLEQFF
TRBV4-2,TRBJ2-3,many,CASSQDKRVTDTQYF
TRBV3-1,TRBJ2-7,-,CASSARLRSYEQYF
TRBV28,TRBJ1-2,-,CASSQLGPGGYGYTF
TRBV6-2/TRBV6-3,TRBJ2-1,-,CASSYSPDGGNEQFF
TRBV3-1,TRBJ2-4,-,CASSPGVDGNIQYF
TRBV20-1,TRBJ2-7,many,CSARYGFDEQYF
TRBV12-3/TRBV12-4,TRBJ1-2,-,CASSLNGGYTF
TRBV5-1,TRBJ2-1,-,CASSQGGELYNEQFF
TRBV27,TRBJ1-6,-,CASSPRTAYNSPLHF
TRBV6-5,TRBJ2-6,few,CASSYGDSGANVLTF
TRBV6-1,TRBJ2-7,-,CASSPGLAGASSYEQYF
TRBV29-1,TRBJ2-3,few,CSTAGLAADTQYF
TRBV2,TRBJ2-1,-,CASSEVGEQFF
TRBV19,TRBJ1-1,few,CASKLRGENTEAFF
TRBV10-2,-,-,CASSESLTSGDEETQYF
TRBV6-5,TRBJ2-5,-,CASSYYLAGGQETQYF
TRBV6-5,TRBJ2-5,few,CASSQGMGGEETQYF
TRBV6-2/TRBV6-3,TRBJ2-1,-,CASRLGLVGYNEQFF
TRBV5-1,TRBJ2-7,few,CASSLGGGFGEQYF
TRBV5-1,TRBJ2-1,few,CASSLGGTSGYNEQFF
TRBV6-5,TRBJ2-1,-,CASTIGGRYNEQFF
TRBV6-1,TRBJ2-2,-,CASSVGGTHTGELFF
TRBV15,TRBJ2-7,-,CATSRELGAYEQYF
TRBV4-1,TRBJ1-2,-,CASSHPEGVNYGYTF
TRBV10-3,TRBJ1-5,-,CAITEGNQPQHF
TRBV5-4,TRBJ2-5,-,CASSTRLAGEETQYF
TRBV6-5,TRBJ2-4,once,CASRYPGGNIQYF
TRBV28,TRBJ2-5,few,CASSFLAQPGRETQYF
TRBV18,TRBJ2-1,-,CASSPPGSPYNEQFF